The present T cell receptor beta chain was sequenced within a study of metastatic and nonmetastatic thyroid tumors. At the level of the study: Both malignant and benign thyroid patients supplied peripheral blood and tumor or nodule tissue samples, across which the repertoires of these patients were then compared. Whole-study findings and limits: Compared with benign nodules, malignant thyroid tumors were reported to have significantly higher TCR beta diversity in both blood and tumor.

TCRdb re-analyzed the PCR reads using MiXCR. The sample gives around 20,000 clones, just over 35% of which show up once; approximately 28% is in the top ten. No patient received treatment before thyroid surgery. This CDR3 is built from 18 residues. Per germline, CDR1 SGHAT and CDR2 FQDESV (reference sequence). Deletions cut 1 base from V and 2 bases from J, with 15 bases between. In the case of this clone: No antigen is known for it.

The J gene is TRBJ2-6, the V gene TRBV11-1; weak D call: TRBD1 (8 bases). Specimen: tumor tissue. The receptor comes from a female donor with papillary thyroid cancer or a benign thyroid nodule (not recorded which). Some clones in this sample may be carry-over from other donors' samples. The CDR3 sequence: CASSLDRGGLPGANVLTF. The CDR3 DNA follows: TGTGCCAGCAGCTTAGACAGGGGGGGTCTACCTGGGGCCAACGTCCTGACTTTC. Filled out from reference TRBV11-1 and TRBJ2-6, the complete variable domain reads EAEVAQSPRYKITEKSQAVAFWCDPISGHATLYWYRQILGQGPELLVQFQDESVVDDSQLPKDRFSAERLKGVDSTLKIQPAELGDSAMYLCASSLDRGGLPGANVLTFGAGSRLTVL.